This T cell receptor (beta chain) originates from a study of human T cells and chemical hapten exposure (dated by TCRdb to about 2021). Study-level background: For sensitization, 2% DPC in acetone was applied to an approximately 2 cm by approximately 2 cm area of upper inner arm skin. Patients additionally received weekly therapeutic DPC doses to the scalp throughout the approximately 25-week study period. The patient cohort, mostly female, included alopecia areata with under or over 50% scalp involvement, alopecia totalis and alopecia universalis. The libraries were sequenced as a pool, and the TCR yield per sample differed mostly because of small variations in library volumes within the pool. Blood was sampled from patients pre-sensitization (week 0) and at 2, 6 and about 24 weeks after DPC sensitization. In alopecia patients, the study followed how the peripheral blood TCR repertoire changed in vivo over primary and secondary sensitization to diphenylcyclopropenone (DPC), a hapten. Patch testing was performed on the upper back with Finn chambers containing 0.01% DPC, and the patch tests were scored after 6 days according to International Contact Dermatitis Research Group standards. For TCR sequencing, blood came from approximately 29 alopecia patients at anywhere from one to four time points (pre-sensitization, 2, 6 and 24 weeks). On the study overall, not on this receptor specifically: Compared with pre-sensitization or healthy control sets, expanded TCRs formed significantly more large CDR3 similarity clusters, which is consistent with antigen-driven responses. Because every patient had alopecia, a presumed autoimmune disease, the patients' immune response might differ from that of healthy individuals. Patch test score correlated positively with the number of PT1 expanded TCRs, reaching significance at thresholds 8, 16 and 32 but not at 4. Repeated subsampling changed both the strength of the expansion versus patch-test correlation and the threshold at which the correlation became significant. No change with DPC sensitization was found in the number of TCRs above 1 in 1000 frequency, and no evidence of global repertoire structure alterations was found.

Receptors were amplified or captured by RACE. This sample was sequenced with a NextSeq 500. Library preparation attached unique molecular identifiers to individual cDNA molecules for quantitative, reproducible TCR counting. For every blood RNA sample, sequencing covered both the TCR alpha and TCR beta chains. The paper's processing steps were these. The median number of TCRs per sample was roughly 94,000, ranging from about 20,000 to 750,000. The Decombinator software suite was used to annotate V, J and CDR3 in the TCR reads. To make PS versus PT1 abundance plots, every sample was subsampled to the same number of TCRs (28,000). Expanded TCRs were defined as absent before sensitization and observed at least eight times at the 2-week time point. TCRdb cleaned the public reads at Q25 with fastp, built clones with MiXCR and kept in-frame beta chains. Here each entry gathers all rows of one CDR3 protein and keeps the most common genes and DNA. TCRdb, not the original authors, processed these V and J calls. Present in this sample are fewer than 200,000 distinct CDR3 sequences, under 35% of which were seen just once. Clones ranked in the top ten supply approximately 3% of the sample.

In light of the paper, this sample's time point label describes: pre-sensitization, week 0. What this sample's treatment or condition label stands for: therapeutic diphenylcyclopropenone sensitization with weekly scalp DPC. At each patch-test visit, blood was drawn before the patch test was applied. Patients were considered eligible if aged 18 to 70, diagnosed with alopecia and deemed suitable for DPC therapy, and patients were excluded if pregnant. Total RNA was extracted from unfractionated whole blood collected in Tempus Blood RNA tubes. CDR1 and CDR2 were assigned from the germline V gene as SGHTA and FQGNSA. The CDR3 covers 18 residues, taking in both the cysteine and the phenylalanine. Kept here is only the CDR3 DNA, which spans 54 bases and is read in frame from base 1. V lost 5 bases and J lost 6 bases, and the count of bases not matched to a germline gene is 16. This clonotype was counted between two and nine times. Its antigen target is currently unknown. There are no base qualities to consult, and no much larger clone falls within one base.

The chain is encoded by TRBV7-2 joined to TRBJ2-3, with TRBD2 matching 11 junction bases. Sequencing used whole blood, obtained in connection with sensitization to the hapten diphenylcyclopropenone (DPC). This clonotype originated in a woman in her 30s with alopecia areata. Some clones in this sample may be carry-over from other donors' samples. The DNA sequence reads TGTGCCAGCAGCCGTATGAGGGTTCTAGCGGGGGGCGGGGATACGCAGTATTTT. Translated, this gives CASSRMRVLAGGGDTQYF.